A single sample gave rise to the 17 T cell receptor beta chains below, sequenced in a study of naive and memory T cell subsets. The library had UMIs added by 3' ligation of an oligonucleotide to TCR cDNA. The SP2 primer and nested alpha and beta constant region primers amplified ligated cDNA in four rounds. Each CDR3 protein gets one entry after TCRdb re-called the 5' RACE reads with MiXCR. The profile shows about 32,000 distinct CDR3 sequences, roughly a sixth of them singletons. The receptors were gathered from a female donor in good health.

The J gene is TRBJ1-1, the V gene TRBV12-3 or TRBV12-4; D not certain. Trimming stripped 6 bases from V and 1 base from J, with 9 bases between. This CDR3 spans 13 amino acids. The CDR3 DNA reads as TGTGCCAGCAGGATGACGGAGAACACTGAAGCTTTCTTT. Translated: CASRMTENTEAFF.

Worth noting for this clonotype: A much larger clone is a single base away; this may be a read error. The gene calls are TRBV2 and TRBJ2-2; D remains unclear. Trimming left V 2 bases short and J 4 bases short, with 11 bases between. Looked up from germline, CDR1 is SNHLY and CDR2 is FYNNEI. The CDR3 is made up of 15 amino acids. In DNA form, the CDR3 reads TGTGCCAGCAGTGAAATCGTAGGCCCCACCGGGGAGCTGTTTTTT. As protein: CASSEIVGPTGELFF.

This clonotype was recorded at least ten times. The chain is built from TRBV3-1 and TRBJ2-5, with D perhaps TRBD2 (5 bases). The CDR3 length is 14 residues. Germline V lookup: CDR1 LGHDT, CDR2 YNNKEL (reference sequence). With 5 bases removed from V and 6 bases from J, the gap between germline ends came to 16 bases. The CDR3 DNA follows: TGTGCCAGCAGCTTACGACTAACCGGGAAGACCCAGTACTTC. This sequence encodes CASSLRLTGKTQYF.

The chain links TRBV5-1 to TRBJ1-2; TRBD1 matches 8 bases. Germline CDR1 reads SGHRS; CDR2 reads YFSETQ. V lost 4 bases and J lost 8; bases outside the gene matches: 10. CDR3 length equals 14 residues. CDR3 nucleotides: TGCGCCAGCAGCCCCTCTAGACAGGGGCACGGCTACACCTTC. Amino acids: CASSPSRQGHGYTF.

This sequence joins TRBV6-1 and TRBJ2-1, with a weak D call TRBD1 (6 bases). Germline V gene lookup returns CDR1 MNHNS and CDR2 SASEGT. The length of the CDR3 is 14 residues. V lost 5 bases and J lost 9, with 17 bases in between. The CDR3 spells CASSRGQKIGEQFF. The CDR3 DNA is TGTGCCAGCAGTCGTGGACAGAAGATAGGTGAGCAGTTCTTC.

In DNA form, the CDR3 reads TGTGCCAGCAGGCCTGTTCTAGGTACGCAGTATTTT. Protein: CASRPVLGTQYF. The chain employs TRBV27 and TRBJ2-3; D not certain. Germline CDR1 MNHEY, CDR2 SMNVEV (reference sequence). This CDR3 spans 12 amino acids. V lost 6 bases, J lost 8 bases, and 12 bases lay in between.

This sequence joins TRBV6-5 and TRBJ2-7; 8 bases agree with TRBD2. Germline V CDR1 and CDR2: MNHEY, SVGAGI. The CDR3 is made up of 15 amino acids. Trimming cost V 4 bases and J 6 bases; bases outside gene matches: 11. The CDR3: CASSSGTRTPSEQYF. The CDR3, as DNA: TGTGCCAGCAGTTCCGGGACTAGGACGCCTAGCGAGCAGTACTTC.

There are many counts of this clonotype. CDR3 nucleotide sequence: TGTGCCAGCTCACCAGCGAGCGAGACCCAGTACTTC. Encoded protein: CASSPASETQYF. J is TRBJ2-5 and V is TRBV18; no clear D gene. Germline-derived CDR1 and CDR2 are KGHSH and LQKENI. This CDR3 is 12 amino acids long. V lost 2 bases and J lost 5, with 6 bases in between.

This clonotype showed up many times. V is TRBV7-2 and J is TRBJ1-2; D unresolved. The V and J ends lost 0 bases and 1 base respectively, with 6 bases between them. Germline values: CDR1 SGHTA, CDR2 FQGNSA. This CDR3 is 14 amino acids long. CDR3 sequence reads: CASSLAVSNYGYTF. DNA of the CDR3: TGTGCCAGCAGCTTAGCCGTCAGTAACTATGGCTACACCTTC.

For the CDR3, the DNA is TGTGCCAGTAGTATGGCGGCGGCCAGGTCATGGCCAGATACGCAGTATTTT. It specifies CASSMAAARSWPDTQYF. This sequence joins TRBV19 and TRBJ2-3; D unclear. Trimming took off 3 bases at V and 4 bases at J, with 20 bases between the two ends. This CDR3 is 17 amino acids long. The germline CDR1 and CDR2 sequences are LNHDA and SQIVND (reference sequence).

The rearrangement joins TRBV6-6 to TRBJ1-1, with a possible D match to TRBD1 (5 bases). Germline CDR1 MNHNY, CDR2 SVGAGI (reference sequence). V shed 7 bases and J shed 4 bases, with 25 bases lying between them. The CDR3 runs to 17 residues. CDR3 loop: CASKQQDPYNTRTEAFF. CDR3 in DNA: TGTGCCAGCAAACAACAGGATCCCTATAACACCCGCACTGAAGCTTTCTTT.

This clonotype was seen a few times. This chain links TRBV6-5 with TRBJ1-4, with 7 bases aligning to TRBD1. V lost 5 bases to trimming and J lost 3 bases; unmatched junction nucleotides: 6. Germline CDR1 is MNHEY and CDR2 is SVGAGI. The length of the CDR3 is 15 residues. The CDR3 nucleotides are TGTGCCAGCAGTCCGGGACAGCCAGCTAATGAAAAACTGTTTTTT. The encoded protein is CASSPGQPANEKLFF.

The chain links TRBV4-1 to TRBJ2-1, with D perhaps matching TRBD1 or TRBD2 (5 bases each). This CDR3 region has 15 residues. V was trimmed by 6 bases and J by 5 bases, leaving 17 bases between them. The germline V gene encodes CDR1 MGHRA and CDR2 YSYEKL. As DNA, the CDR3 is TGCGCCAGCAGTGACGCCGGGACCGAAGACAATGAGCAGTTCTTC. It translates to CASSDAGTEDNEQFF.

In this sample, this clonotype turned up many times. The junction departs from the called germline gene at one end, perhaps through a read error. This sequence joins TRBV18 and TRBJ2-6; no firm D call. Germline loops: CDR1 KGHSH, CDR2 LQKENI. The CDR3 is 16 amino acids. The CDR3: CASTPTPTMGANVLTF. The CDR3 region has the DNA TGTGCCAGCACACCGACACCCACCATGGGGGCCAACGTCCTGACTTTC. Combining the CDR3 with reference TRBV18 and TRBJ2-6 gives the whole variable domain NAGVMQNPRHLVRRRGQEARLRCSPMKGHSHVYWYRQLPEEGLKFMVYLQKENIIDESGMPKERFSAEFPKEGPSILRIQQVVRGDSAAYFCASTPTPTMGANVLTFGAGSRLTVL.

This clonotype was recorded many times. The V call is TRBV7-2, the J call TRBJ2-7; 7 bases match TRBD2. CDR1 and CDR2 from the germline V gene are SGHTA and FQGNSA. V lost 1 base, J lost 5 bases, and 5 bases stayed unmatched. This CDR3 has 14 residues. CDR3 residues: CASSLVGGGNEQYF. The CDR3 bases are TGTGCCAGCAGCTTAGTGGGCGGGGGAAACGAGCAGTACTTC.

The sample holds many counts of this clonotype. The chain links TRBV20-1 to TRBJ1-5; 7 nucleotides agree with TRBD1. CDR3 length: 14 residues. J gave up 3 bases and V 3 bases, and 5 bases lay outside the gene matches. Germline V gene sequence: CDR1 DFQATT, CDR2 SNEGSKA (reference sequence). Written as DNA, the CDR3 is TGCAGTGCTAGCCAGACAGGGAACAATCAGCCCCAGCATTTT. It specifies CSASQTGNNQPQHF.

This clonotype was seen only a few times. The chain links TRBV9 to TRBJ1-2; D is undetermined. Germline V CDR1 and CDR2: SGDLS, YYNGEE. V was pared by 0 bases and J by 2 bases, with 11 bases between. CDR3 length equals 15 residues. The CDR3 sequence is CASSVDSPSNYGYTF. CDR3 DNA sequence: TGTGCCAGCAGCGTAGATTCGCCATCCAACTATGGCTACACCTTC.